These 17 T cell receptor beta chains came from one sample sequenced in a study of cytomegalovirus exposure and HLA in healthy donors (dated by TCRdb to about 2017). Library generation was performed with the immunoSEQ multiplex PCR assay. TCRdb limited this immuneACCESS table to in-frame rearrangements with V and J called. A share of clones is missing; checked studies link under half to unresolved V genes, and the rest is unexplained. For this sample the table gives roughly 330,000 clones, of which approximately 90% were detected only once. The ten largest clones take up over 1% of the sample. The sample was PBMCs. The receptors here all came from a woman in her twenties or thirties in good health and CMV-seropositive.

The CDR3 coding sequence is TGTGCCTGGAGGCAGGGGACCGCTGAGCAGTTCTTC. Its translation is CAWRQGTAEQFF. The V call is TRBV30, the J call TRBJ2-1, with D possibly matching TRBD1 (6 bases). The V gene's germline CDR1 is GTSNPN and CDR2 SVGIG (reference sequence). CDR3 size: 12 residues. Trimming shortened V by 3 bases and J by 9 bases, and 12 bases separated the two germline ends.

This chain's CDR3 is CASSKWTSGAYNEQFF. The CDR3 DNA is TGTGCCAGCAGCAAATGGACTAGCGGGGCGTACAATGAGCAGTTCTTC. The chain combines TRBV7-9 with TRBJ2-1, with TRBD2 identical over 12 bases. The length of the CDR3 is 16 residues. Germline V gene sequence: CDR1 SEHNR, CDR2 FQNEAQ (reference sequence). Germline trimming cut 5 bases from V and 4 bases from J; bases unmatched to any gene: 6. The variable domain in full, with the rest retrieved from reference TRBV7-9 and TRBJ2-1, is DTGVSQNPRHKITKRGQNVTFRCDPISEHNRLYWYRQTLGQGPEFLTYFQNEAQLEKSRLLSDRFSAERPKGSFSTLEIQRTEQGDSAMYLCASSKWTSGAYNEQFFGPGTRLTVL.

The V call is TRBV7-6, the J call TRBJ2-1, with D tentatively TRBD1 (5 bases). From germline, CDR1 is SGHVS and CDR2 FNYEAQ. Trimming took off 0 bases at V and 8 bases at J, with 14 bases between the two ends. The CDR3 is 15 amino acids. The chain's CDR3 is CASSLALRQGDEQFF. The CDR3 nucleotides read TGTGCCAGCAGCTTAGCGCTAAGGCAGGGTGATGAGCAGTTCTTC.

The chain has TRBV5-1 and TRBJ2-1; TRBD2 aligns across 10 bases. V lost 6 bases to trimming and J lost 6 bases; unmatched junction nucleotides: 9. The CDR3 length is 15 residues. Per germline, CDR1 SGHRS and CDR2 YFSETQ. CDR3 loop: CASKFGLAGVNEQFF. CDR3 in DNA: TGCGCCAGCAAATTTGGGCTAGCGGGGGTCAATGAGCAGTTCTTC. Together with reference TRBV5-1 and TRBJ2-1, the CDR3 gives the full variable domain: KAGVTQTPRYLIKTRGQQVTLSCSPISGHRSVSWYQQTPGQGLQFLFEYFSETQRNKGNFPGRFSGRQFSNSRSEMNVSTLELGDSALYLCASKFGLAGVNEQFFGPGTRLTVL.

This rearrangement joins TRBV4-3 to TRBJ2-5, with 15 bases aligning to TRBD2. The CDR3 has 18 amino acids. The V gene end was trimmed by 0 bases and the J gene end by 5 bases; junction bases not matched to a gene: 7. From germline, CDR1 is LGHNA and CDR2 YSLEER. CDR3 nucleotide sequence: TGCGCCAGCAGCCAAGATCGGACTAGCGGGGGGGCAGGGGAGACCCAGTACTTC. It specifies CASSQDRTSGGAGETQYF.

Regarding this clone: The sample holds other DNA sequences that translate to the same CDR3. The chain carries TRBV5-6 and TRBJ2-7; no clear D gene. The CDR3 runs 14 residues. The V gene's germline CDR1 is SGHDT and CDR2 YYEEEE. Between the trimmed V and J ends, which lost 0 bases and 4 bases, there was a span of 11 bases. CDR3 loop: CASSLAGRSYEQYF. The CDR3 DNA reads as TGTGCCAGCAGCTTGGCGGGTAGGTCGTACGAGCAGTACTTC.

This clone came up a few times. The chain links TRBV30 to TRBJ2-7, with TRBD1 as a possible D gene (5 bases). Germline V lookup: CDR1 GTSNPN, CDR2 SVGIG (reference sequence). Deletions cut 1 base from V and 5 bases from J, with 6 bases between. The CDR3 is 11 amino acids. Written as DNA, the CDR3 is TGTGCCTGGAGTGAAGGGGACGAGCAGTACTTC. Translated, it gives CAWSEGDEQYF. The complete variable domain, with remaining parts taken from reference TRBV30 and TRBJ2-7, reads SQTIHQWPATLVQPVGSPLSLECTVEGTSNPNLYWYRQAAGRGLQLLFYSVGIGQISSEVPQNLSASRPQDRQFILSSKKLLLSDSGFYLCAWSEGDEQYFGPGTRLTVT.

The chain employs TRBV2 and TRBJ1-2, with D hard to call. V lost 3 bases to trimming and J lost 0 bases, with 14 bases between them. CDR3 length equals 16 residues. The germline V gene has CDR1 SNHLY and CDR2 FYNNEI. The CDR3 reads CASSDGEVLTNYGYTF. The CDR3 bases are TGTGCCAGCAGTGATGGGGAGGTCCTCACTAACTATGGCTACACCTTC.

The rearrangement links TRBV7-3 to TRBJ2-1, with 11 bases matching TRBD2. Unmatched junction bases numbered 9, after V lost 1 base and J lost 4 bases. Per germline, CDR1 SGHTA and CDR2 FQGTGA. The CDR3 loop spans 18 amino acids. In DNA form, the CDR3 reads TGTGCCAGCAGCTTAATGGCGCCGGGACTAGCGGTTTACAATGAGCAGTTCTTC. It translates to CASSLMAPGLAVYNEQFF.

The gene calls are TRBV2 and TRBJ2-1; 13 bases fit TRBD2. The CDR3 is 15 residues long. Germline CDR1 SNHLY, CDR2 FYNNEI. V trimming: 7 bases; J trimming: 7 bases; junction bases outside the gene matches: 7. The CDR3 here is CASTQRGLAGNEQFF. The DNA for the CDR3 is TGTGCCAGCACCCAAAGGGGACTAGCGGGAAATGAGCAGTTCTTC.

V usage is TRBV7-3 and J usage is TRBJ2-3, with 7 bases identical to TRBD1. V gave up 2 bases and J gave up 4 bases; unmatched junction bases: 3. The CDR3 extends over 14 amino acids. CDR1 is SGHTA, CDR2 FQGTGA, per germline. The CDR3 loop reads CASSLGQGADTQYF. CDR3 sequence (DNA): TGTGCCAGCAGCTTAGGCCAGGGGGCAGATACGCAGTATTTT.

The chain joins TRBV27 to TRBJ2-7, with 7 nucleotides matching TRBD1. The V gene end was trimmed by 5 bases and the J gene end by 1 base; junction bases not matched to a gene: 8. Germline V gene lookup returns CDR1 MNHEY and CDR2 SMNVEV (reference sequence). This CDR3 is 15 amino acids long. CDR3 in amino acids: CASSVTGTVSYEQYF. CDR3 DNA: TGTGCCAGCAGTGTTACCGGGACAGTTTCCTACGAGCAGTACTTC.

The rearrangement links TRBV18 to TRBJ2-2; no reliable D call. V gave up 1 base and J gave up 6 bases, with 6 bases separating them. Per the germline V gene, CDR1 is KGHSH and CDR2 is LQKENI. This CDR3 has 13 amino acids. The CDR3 DNA is TGTGCCAGCTCACCACAACCCCCCGGGGAGCTGTTTTTT. Protein product: CASSPQPPGELFF.

The count of this clone is one. Here the CDR3 reads CASSELSLTKLYGYTF. The DNA for the CDR3 is TGTGCCAGCAGTGAACTTTCACTTACGAAGCTTTATGGCTACACCTTC. The chain joins TRBV6-1 to TRBJ1-2; no firm D call. The CDR3 runs 16 residues. The germline CDR1 and CDR2 sequences are MNHNS and SASEGT. Trimming pared 2 bases from V and 5 bases from J, leaving 18 bases between.

Only a few counts were recorded for this clone. The chain joins TRBV7-9 to TRBJ2-2; TRBD2 agrees at 8 bases. CDR1 SEHNR and CDR2 FQNEAQ come from the germline V gene (reference sequence). The J segment lost 6 bases and the V segment lost 3 bases, leaving 9 bases of the junction unmatched. The CDR3 is 16 residues long. The CDR3 here is CASSFVPGLGAGELFF. The DNA for the CDR3 is TGTGCCAGCAGCTTCGTCCCGGGACTAGGAGCCGGGGAGCTGTTTTTT.

The rearrangement uses TRBV6-5 and TRBJ1-2; 8 bases line up with TRBD1. J lost 7 bases, V lost 0 bases, and 10 bases had no gene match. Germline CDR1 reads MNHEY; CDR2 reads SVGAGI. The CDR3 has 16 amino acids. This CDR3 reads CASSYSKAGGFFGYTF. CDR3 nucleotides: TGTGCCAGCAGTTACTCGAAGGCAGGGGGCTTCTTTGGCTACACCTTC.

The chain is built from TRBV19 and TRBJ1-2; D is undetermined. The CDR3 contains 14 residues. The germline V gene has CDR1 LNHDA and CDR2 SQIVND (reference sequence). The germline V and J ends were trimmed by 10 bases and 0 bases, with 15 bases remaining between them. The CDR3 bases are TGTGCCACCCTAGACGGGCCAGCTAACTATGGCTACACCTTC. Its translation: CATLDGPANYGYTF.